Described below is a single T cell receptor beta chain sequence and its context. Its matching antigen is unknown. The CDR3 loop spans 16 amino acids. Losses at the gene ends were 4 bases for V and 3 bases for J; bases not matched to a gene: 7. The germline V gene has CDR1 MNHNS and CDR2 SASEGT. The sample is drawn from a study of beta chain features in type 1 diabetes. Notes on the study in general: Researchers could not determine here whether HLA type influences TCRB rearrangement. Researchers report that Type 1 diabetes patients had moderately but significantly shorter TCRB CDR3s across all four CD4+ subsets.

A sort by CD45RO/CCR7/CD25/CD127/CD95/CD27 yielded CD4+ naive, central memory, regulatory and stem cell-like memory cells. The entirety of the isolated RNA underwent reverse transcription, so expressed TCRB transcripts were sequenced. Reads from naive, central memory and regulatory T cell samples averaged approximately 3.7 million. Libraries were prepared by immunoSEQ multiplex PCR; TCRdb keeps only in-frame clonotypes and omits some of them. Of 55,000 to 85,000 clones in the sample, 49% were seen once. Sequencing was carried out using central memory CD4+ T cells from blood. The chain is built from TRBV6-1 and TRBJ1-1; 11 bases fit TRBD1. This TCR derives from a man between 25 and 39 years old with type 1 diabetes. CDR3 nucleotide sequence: TGTGCCAGCAGTGCCCTGGGGACAGGGGGTTACACTGAAGCTTTCTTT. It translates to CASSALGTGGYTEAFF.